The next 16 T cell receptor beta chains were all read from a single sample in a study of cytomegalovirus exposure and HLA in healthy donors listed by TCRdb under 2017. The library was prepared using the immunoSEQ multiplex PCR assay. Imported from immuneACCESS, the table was reduced by TCRdb to in-frame sequences with V and J called. These copies leave out some clones; in studies compared against another copy, an unresolved V gene accounts for under half, and the cause of the remainder is not known. Recorded for this sample are 200,000 or so clones; about four fifths of them occurred a single time. The ten most abundant clones make up approximately 7% of the sample. The sample consisted of PBMCs. These receptors were obtained from a man between 18 and 35 years old in good health and CMV-seropositive.

This chain links TRBV7-3 with TRBJ2-2; 7 bases map to TRBD2. CDR1 is SGHTA and CDR2 is FQGTGA in the germline V gene. This CDR3 comprises 15 residues. The V and J ends lost 5 bases and 4 bases, in that order; junction bases with no gene match: 7. The CDR3 is CASSLRGVGTGELFF. The CDR3 DNA sequence: TGTGCCAGCAGCCTCCGGGGGGTTGGCACCGGGGAGCTGTTTTTT.

The V gene is TRBV2, the J gene TRBJ1-5; possible D gene TRBD1, 6 bases. The CDR3 has 15 residues. From germline, CDR1 is SNHLY and CDR2 FYNNEI. Trimming cost V 8 bases and J 3 bases, with 17 bases left between them. In DNA, the CDR3 is TGTGCCAGCCGAGATTTAACAGGGCCCAATCAGCCCCAGCATTTT. This codes for CASRDLTGPNQPQHF.

Regarding this clone: The junction does not match germline at one end; this may be a read error. CDR3 coding DNA: TGTGCCAGCAGTTGGGACAGGGTTTTCCTCTTC. Translating gives CASSWDRVFLF. The chain is built from TRBV6-5 and TRBJ1-2, with 9 positions matching TRBD1. Germline CDR1 reads MNHEY; CDR2 reads SVGAGI. This CDR3 has 11 residues.

The rearrangement uses TRBV13 and TRBJ2-7, with 8 nucleotides matching TRBD1. V dropped 5 bases and J dropped 1; count of bases not matched to a gene: 7. Germline V gene sequence: CDR1 PRHDT, CDR2 FYEKMQ (reference sequence). The CDR3 sequence is 15 residues long. The CDR3 DNA reads as TGTGCCAGCAGCCCTCGGACAGGGCGGTCCTACGAGCAGTACTTC. This encodes CASSPRTGRSYEQYF.

The J gene is TRBJ2-7, the V gene TRBV6-5; the match to TRBD1 covers 9 bases. V was pared by 6 bases and J by 6 bases, with 6 bases of the junction left unmatched. This CDR3 has 13 amino acids. Germline CDR1 reads MNHEY; CDR2 reads SVGAGI. CDR3 protein: CASRDRGKGEQYF. The CDR3 DNA reads TGTGCCAGCAGGGACAGGGGTAAGGGCGAGCAGTACTTC.

The sample holds a few counts of this clone. This chain links TRBV7-3 with TRBJ2-2, with 12 bases lining up with TRBD2. Germline V gives CDR1 SGHTA, CDR2 FQGTGA. The V and J ends lost 2 bases and 4 bases, in that order; junction bases with no gene match: 2. CDR3 size: 16 residues. The CDR3 sequence: CASSLSSGGGTGELFF. CDR3 DNA: TGTGCCAGCAGCTTATCTAGCGGGGGGGGCACCGGGGAGCTGTTTTTT.

This chain connects TRBV23-1 to TRBJ2-2; 11 bases are shared with TRBD2. TRBV23-1 is sorted into the ORF group, with uncertain function. The CDR3 has 23 residues. V trimming: 3 bases; J trimming: 0 bases; junction bases outside the gene matches: 21. The CDR3 sequence is CASSQLSPTFTSGRIPNTGELFF. Written as DNA, the CDR3 is TGCGCCAGCAGTCAGCTCTCCCCTACATTTACTAGCGGGAGAATACCGAACACCGGGGAGCTGTTTTTT.

This CDR3 is CASSTRDKTYRPNYGYTF. As DNA, the CDR3 is TGTGCCAGTAGTACCCGGGACAAAACGTACCGACCTAACTATGGCTACACCTTC. J is TRBJ1-2 and V is TRBV19; tentatively, D is TRBD1 (6 bases). This CDR3 has 18 amino acids. Germline CDR1 reads LNHDA; CDR2 reads SQIVND (reference sequence). Deletions cut 4 bases from V and 0 bases from J, with 21 bases between.

The chain carries TRBV19 and TRBJ2-7, with D perhaps matching TRBD1 (6 bases). The CDR3 covers 13 residues. The V gene lost 6 bases and the J gene lost 3 bases, with 12 bases spanning the gap. CDR1 LNHDA and CDR2 SQIVND come from the germline V gene (reference sequence). The CDR3 DNA is TGTGCCAGTAGGCCCGGGACATTCTACGAGCAGTACTTC. Translating gives CASRPGTFYEQYF.

The rearrangement links TRBV6-1 to TRBJ1-1; D gene ambiguous. Germline lookup yields CDR1 MNHNS and CDR2 SASEGT. The V gene lost 7 bases and the J gene lost 4 bases, with 13 bases spanning the gap. This CDR3 spans 13 amino acids. As DNA, the CDR3 is TGTGCCAGCACCCAAGACTCGGTCACTGAAGCTTTCTTT. Its protein product is CASTQDSVTEAFF.

The chain recombines TRBV6-1 with TRBJ2-3, with 11 nucleotides matching TRBD2. The CDR3 totals 15 residues. Germline V gives CDR1 MNHNS, CDR2 SASEGT. V dropped 7 bases and J dropped 7; count of bases not matched to a gene: 10. Here the CDR3 reads CASTKGLAGGNTQYF. The CDR3 DNA follows: TGTGCCAGCACCAAAGGACTAGCGGGTGGGAATACGCAGTATTTT.

The chain links TRBV29-1 to TRBJ1-2, with TRBD1 matching over 12 bases. The V segment lost 1 base and the J segment 6 bases; nucleotides outside the gene matches: 6. The CDR3 runs 15 residues. Germline V lookup: CDR1 SQVTM, CDR2 ANQGSEA. CDR3 sequence: CSVEGGGQGAHGYTF. CDR3 DNA sequence: TGCAGCGTTGAAGGTGGGGGACAGGGGGCGCATGGCTACACCTTC. The full variable domain, rest sourced from reference TRBV29-1 and TRBJ1-2, is SAVISQKPSRDICQRGTSLTIQCQVDSQVTMMFWYRQQPGQSLTLIATANQGSEATYESGFVIDKFPISRPNLTFSTLTVSNMSPEDSSIYLCSVEGGGQGAHGYTFGSGTRLTVV.

The chain is built from TRBV4-1 and TRBJ2-3, with 8 bases aligning to TRBD2. Germline CDR1 is MGHRA and CDR2 is YSYEKL. The junction had 19 bases not matched to a gene; V was cut back by 3 bases and J by 2 bases. The CDR3 length is 20 residues. CDR3 protein: CASSQGIGRWREDPTDTQYF. The CDR3 DNA reads as TGCGCCAGCAGCCAGGGTATCGGCAGATGGCGGGAGGACCCCACAGATACGCAGTATTTT.

The genes are TRBV19 and TRBJ1-5, with 9 bases identical to TRBD1. Trimming at V came to 6 bases and at J to 3 bases, leaving 12 bases not matched to a gene. The CDR3 has 17 amino acids. Per the germline V gene, CDR1 is LNHDA and CDR2 is SQIVND (reference sequence). CDR3 protein: CASSQRRGQGNNQPQHF. CDR3 nucleotide sequence: TGTGCCAGTAGCCAGAGGCGGGGACAGGGAAACAATCAGCCCCAGCATTTT.

The rearrangement uses TRBV5-4 and TRBJ2-7, with TRBD2 identical over 7 bases. Germline lookup yields CDR1 SGHNT and CDR2 YYREEE (reference sequence). This CDR3 is 14 amino acids long. Germline trimming cut 0 bases from V and 2 bases from J; bases unmatched to any gene: 2. CDR3 DNA: TGTGCCAGCAGCTTGGGGACTAGTACCTACGAGCAGTACTTC. Translation gives CASSLGTSTYEQYF.

The chain links TRBV25-1 to TRBJ1-1; D is perhaps TRBD1 (5 bases). The CDR3 is 13 amino acids. CDR1 and CDR2 (germline): MGHDK, SYGVNS. Trimming removed 7 bases at V and 5 bases at J, with 14 bases between. The CDR3 protein is CASNRGVGTEAFF. The CDR3 nucleotides are TGTGCCAGCAATCGGGGGGTGGGGACTGAAGCTTTCTTT.